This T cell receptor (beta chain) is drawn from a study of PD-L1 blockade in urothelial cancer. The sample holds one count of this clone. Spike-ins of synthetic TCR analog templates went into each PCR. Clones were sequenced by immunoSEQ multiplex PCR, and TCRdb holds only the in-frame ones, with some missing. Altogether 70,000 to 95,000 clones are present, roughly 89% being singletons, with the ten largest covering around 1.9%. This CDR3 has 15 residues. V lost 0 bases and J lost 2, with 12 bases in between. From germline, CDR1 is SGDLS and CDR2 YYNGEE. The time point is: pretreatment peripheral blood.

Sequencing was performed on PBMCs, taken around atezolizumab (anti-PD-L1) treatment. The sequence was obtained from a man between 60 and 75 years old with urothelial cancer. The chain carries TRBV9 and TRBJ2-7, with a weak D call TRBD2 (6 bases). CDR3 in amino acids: CASSVESSGPYEQYF. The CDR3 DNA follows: TGTGCCAGCAGCGTAGAAAGTAGCGGACCCTACGAGCAGTACTTC.